This paragraph reports one T cell receptor (beta chain). The junction differs from germline at one of its ends, possibly a read error. The data belong to a study of tumor and adjacent non-tumor tissue in lung cancer. CDR1 and CDR2 from the germline V gene are MDHEN and SYDVKM. The CDR3 length is 14 residues. This sample's RNA came from whole unsorted tissue. TCRbeta libraries were built with three rounds of nested PCR, modified from ARM-PCR. TCRdb called the multiplex PCR reads again in MiXCR, with one record for every CDR3 protein. The data show roughly 120,000 distinct CDR3 sequences, with around 80% seen just once and under 45% held by the top ten.

Material: lung tumor tissue. The chain links TRBV28 to TRBJ2-2; tentatively, D is TRBD2 (6 bases). This sequence was found in a woman aged 60-70 years with non-small cell lung cancer. DNA for the CDR3: TGTGCCAGTAGTTTGGGGAGGAGCACCGGGGAGCTGTTTTTT. Amino acid sequence: CASSLGRSTGELFF.